This TCR beta chain was observed in a study of liver allograft versus peripheral blood T cells. About the research overall: The study compared liver allograft T cell receptor repertoires against peripheral blood repertoires of liver transplant recipients.

Each CDR3 protein is one row after TCRdb ran MiXCR on the reads. The data hold about 3,900 distinct CDR3 sequences, with roughly a fifth observed a single time. Relative to its sample, this clonotype is medium-sized. V shed 1 base, J shed 4 bases, and the junction held 7 bases outside the gene matches. CDR3 size: 15 residues. The V gene's germline CDR1 is DFQATT and CDR2 SNEGSKA (reference sequence). The sequence derives from a human patient who had a liver transplant. Among the T cells, some may be from the graft donor. The V and J genes are TRBV20-1 and TRBJ2-1; TRBD2 agrees at 7 bases. The CDR3 nucleotides are TGCAGTGCTAGAGTTACTAGCGCGATATACAATGAGCAGTTCTTC. It is translated as CSARVTSAIYNEQFF.